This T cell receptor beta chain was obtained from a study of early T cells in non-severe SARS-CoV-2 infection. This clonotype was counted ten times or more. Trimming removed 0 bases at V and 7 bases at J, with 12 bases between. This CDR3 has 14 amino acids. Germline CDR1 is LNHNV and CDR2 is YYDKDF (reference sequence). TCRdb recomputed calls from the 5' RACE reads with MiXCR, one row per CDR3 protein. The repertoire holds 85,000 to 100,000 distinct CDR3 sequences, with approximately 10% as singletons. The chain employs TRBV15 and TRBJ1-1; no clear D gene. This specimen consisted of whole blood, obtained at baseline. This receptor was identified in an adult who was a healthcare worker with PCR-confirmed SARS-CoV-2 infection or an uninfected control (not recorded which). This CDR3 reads CATSRDWDGGEAFF. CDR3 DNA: TGTGCCACCAGCAGAGATTGGGATGGTGGTGAAGCTTTCTTT.